The entry below describes one TCR beta chain. What it binds is unknown. This record belongs to a study of shared clonotypes between healthy human individuals. Study-level results: In this cohort, only blood was sampled, and tissue repertoires likely differ.

Germline CDR1 and CDR2: MDHEN and SYDVKM. This CDR3 is 15 amino acids long. V lost 5 bases and J 4 bases, leaving 15 bases between the germline ends. The test was conducted at deep level. As processed by the authors: Because ImmunoSEQ provided only junction sequences with no quality scores, the filtering differed. Assay used: immunoSEQ multiplex PCR; TCRdb lists only in-frame clones, some missing. V and J calls plus clone size are reproduced from that table; the DNA served to infer D and trimming. This sample has 450,000 to 600,000 clones, with 70% to 80% found just once. Sequenced: PBMCs. This TCR derives from a woman in her thirties or forties in good health. Some clones in this sample may be carry-over from other donors' samples. This rearrangement joins TRBV28 to TRBJ1-5; D gene uncertain. This CDR3 is CASSPRLGSNQPQHF. The CDR3, as DNA: TGTGCCAGCAGTCCACGTCTGGGCAGTAATCAGCCCCAGCATTTT.